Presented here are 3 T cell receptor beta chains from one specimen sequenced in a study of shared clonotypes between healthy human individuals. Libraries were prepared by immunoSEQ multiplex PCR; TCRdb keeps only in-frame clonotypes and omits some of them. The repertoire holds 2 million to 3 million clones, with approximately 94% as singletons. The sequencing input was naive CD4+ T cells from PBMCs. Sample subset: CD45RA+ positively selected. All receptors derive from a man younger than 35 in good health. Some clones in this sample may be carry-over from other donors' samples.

CDR3 in DNA: TGTGCCAGTCAGGGGTCCTTCAATCAGCCCCAGCATTTT. Translating gives CASQGSFNQPQHF. The rearrangement links TRBV19 to TRBJ1-5; D may be TRBD1 (6 bases). CDR3 size: 13 residues. CDR1 LNHDA and CDR2 SQIVND come from the germline V gene (reference sequence). V lost 8 bases and J lost 3, with 11 bases in between.

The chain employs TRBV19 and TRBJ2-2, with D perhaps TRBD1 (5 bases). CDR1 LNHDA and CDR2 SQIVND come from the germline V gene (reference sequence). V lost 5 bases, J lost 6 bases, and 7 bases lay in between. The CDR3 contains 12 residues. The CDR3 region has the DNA TGTGCCAGTAGTCAGGGTTCCGGGGAGCTGTTTTTT. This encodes CASSQGSGELFF. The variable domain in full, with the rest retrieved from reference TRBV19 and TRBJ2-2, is DGGITQSPKYLFRKEGQNVTLSCEQNLNHDAMYWYRQDPGQGLRLIYYSQIVNDFQKGDIAEGYSVSREKKESFPLTVTSAQKNPTAFYLCASSQGSGELFFGEGSRLTVL.

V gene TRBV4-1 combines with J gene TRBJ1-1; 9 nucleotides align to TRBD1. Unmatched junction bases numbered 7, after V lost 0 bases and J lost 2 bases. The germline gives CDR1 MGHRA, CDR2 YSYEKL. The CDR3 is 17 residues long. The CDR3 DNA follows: TGCGCCAGCAGCCAAGATTTGGGACAGGGACTAAACACTGAAGCTTTCTTT. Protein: CASSQDLGQGLNTEAFF.